This T cell receptor (beta chain) is from a study of blood T cell repertoires in COVID-19. Overall study: Samples taken during acute and convalescent COVID-19 were collected in the United States, Italy and Spain.

Measured with immunoSEQ multiplex PCR; TCRdb has only the in-frame clones, and not every one. The data hold around 110,000 clones, with 70% to 90% observed a single time. Looked up from germline, CDR1 is MDHEN and CDR2 is SYDVKM. The CDR3 covers 17 residues. Trimming took 2 bases from V and 8 from J; bases not matched to a gene: 12. This receptor was identified in a man over 45 with active or convalescent COVID-19. Sequenced input: peripheral blood. This sequence joins TRBV28 and TRBJ1-6, with 7 bases matching TRBD1. In DNA, the CDR3 is TGTGCCAGCAGTTTACCACAGACAGGGTTGGGGGATTCACCCCTCCACTTT. Amino acids: CASSLPQTGLGDSPLHF. The full variable domain, rest sourced from reference TRBV28 and TRBJ1-6, is DVKVTQSSRYLVKRTGEKVFLECVQDMDHENMFWYRQDPGLGLRLIYFSYDVKMKEKGDIPEGYSVSREKKERFSLILESASTNQTSMYLCASSLPQTGLGDSPLHFGNGTRLTVT.